These T cell receptor beta chains were read from a single sample in a study of T cell responses to AZD1222 COVID-19 vaccine. Clones were read by immunoSEQ multiplex PCR, and TCRdb kept only the in-frame ones, dropping some. This sample has 150,000 to 200,000 clones; 80% to 90% occur once, and the top ten carry 5% to 7.5%. This sample comprised peripheral blood, obtained on day 0 of AZD1222 vaccination. The receptors here all came from an adult in good health. Each CDR3 is given without its conserved first and last residue. Each record gives: J gene, V gene, D gene, CDR3 protein. D genes are given only for firm matches.

>TRBJ1-1|TRBV9|NA
ASSVGGMNTEAF
>TRBJ1-2|TRBV7-9|NA
ASSLISTNYGYT
>TRBJ2-4|TRBV19|NA
ASSIDRFLGLAKNIQY
>TRBJ1-1|TRBV7-9|NA
ASSRGEGTEAF
>TRBJ1-1|TRBV30|NA
AWSVEGEAF
>TRBJ1-2|TRBV4-2|NA
ASSQEGRSHNNYGYT
>TRBJ2-5|TRBV20-1|NA
SATKPGAQY
>TRBJ2-2|TRBV10-3|TRBD1
ARGQHTGELF
>TRBJ1-2|TRBV21-1|NA
ASSTTLTTGNYGYT
>TRBJ2-7|TRBV6-5|NA
ASNNRGGLRYEQY
>TRBJ2-3|TRBV27|NA
APSCTDTQY
>TRBJ1-1|TRBV5-6|TRBD1
ASSASWTGGAF
>TRBJ2-7|TRBV3-1/TRBV3-2|NA
ASSQPGLPYEQY
>TRBJ2-7|TRBV11-1|TRBD2
ASSYPSGGDYEQY
>TRBJ2-2|TRBV6-5|NA
ASSYSRQNTGELF
>TRBJ2-7|TRBV5-1|TRBD2
ASSLVSSGTYEQY
>TRBJ2-5|TRBV9|NA
ASSYREETQY
>TRBJ1-5|TRBV30|NA
AWSEGRVDQPQH
>TRBJ2-1|TRBV6-6|TRBD2
ASSRTGAGGSYNEQF
>TRBJ1-5|TRBV28|NA
ASNNGGQGYQPQH
>TRBJ2-5|TRBV18|NA
ASSRMFGLKETQY
>TRBJ2-2|TRBV19|TRBD2
ASTGLAALNTGELF
>TRBJ1-4|TRBV10-3|TRBD1
AISEAAVGQGSEKLF
>TRBJ1-2|TRBV28|NA
ASSFQRYGYT
>TRBJ2-2|TRBV19|TRBD1
ASSVRDRAIPGELF
>TRBJ1-4|TRBV7-2|NA
ASSPRGPLVEKLF
>TRBJ2-5|TRBV28|NA
ASSHNFYTGLQETQY
>TRBJ2-3|TRBV6-5|TRBD2
ASRLLAGDTDTQY
>TRBJ2-3|TRBV28|NA
ASSSPFIGTTQY
>TRBJ1-5|TRBV3-1/TRBV3-2|TRBD1
ASSQGGQAHQPQH
>TRBJ2-5|TRBV4-1|TRBD2
ASSQEGTRRQETQY
>TRBJ1-4|TRBV28|NA
ASSPRGVIGKLF
>TRBJ2-1|TRBV7-9|NA
ASSLVSGWNEQF
>TRBJ1-4|TRBV6-5|TRBD1
ASQGGRGLF
>TRBJ2-7|TRBV9|TRBD1
ASSVSGTGQGEQY
>TRBJ1-3|TRBV6-5|NA
ASSRKDFSGNTIY
>TRBJ1-5|TRBV10-2|TRBD1
ASSGTGHNQPQH
>TRBJ2-4|TRBV7-9|TRBD2
ASSLERLGLANIQY
>TRBJ2-3|TRBV4-2|NA
ASSQLPGETDTQY
>TRBJ2-3|TRBV6-1|NA
ASSEGLPPLGTQY